The text below deals with one T cell receptor (beta chain). The sample's treatment: oral pan-JAK inhibitor, 5-10 mg twice daily. The study team obtained lesional scalp punch biopsies and peripheral blood from alopecia areata patients. PBMCs provided sorted CD4+ and CD8+ T cells. The sample comes from a study of CD8+ T cells in alopecia areata. In the study overall: Tofacitinib lasted 6 to 18 months, then 6 months off drug.

This CDR3 comprises 15 residues. CDR1 is GTSNPN and CDR2 is SVGIG in the germline V gene (reference sequence). The V and J ends lost 0 bases and 2 bases, in that order; junction bases with no gene match: 4. RNA was extracted and reverse transcribed into cDNA as the sequencing template. Sequencing was performed with immunoSEQ multiplex PCR; in TCRdb, only in-frame clones are kept and a portion is missing. This sample has some 190,000 clones; 51% occur once, and the top ten carry about 9.4%. The clonotype comes from a human donor with alopecia areata. The chain recombines TRBV30 with TRBJ2-5; 9 bases are shared with TRBD1. Sequenced material: CD8+ T cells sorted from blood, taken between weeks 51 and 54, from a patient treated with tofacitinib. CDR3 residues: CAWSVWDREQETQYF. The CDR3 bases are TGTGCCTGGAGTGTATGGGACAGGGAGCAAGAGACCCAGTACTTC. Combining the CDR3 with reference TRBV30 and TRBJ2-5 gives the whole variable domain SQTIHQWPATLVQPVGSPLSLECTVEGTSNPNLYWYRQAAGRGLQLLFYSVGIGQISSEVPQNLSASRPQDRQFILSSKKLLLSDSGFYLCAWSVWDREQETQYFGPGTRLLVL.